The entry below gives a single T cell receptor (beta chain) sequence along with its context. Its target is not known. This entry comes from a study of T cell responses to AZD1222 COVID-19 vaccine. About the research overall: Second-dose schedules of about 4 or about 12 weeks were combined.

Sequencing was performed with immunoSEQ multiplex PCR; in TCRdb, only in-frame clones are kept and a portion is missing. The sample has more than 85,000 clones; around 73% are singletons. General observations from the study: In a largely white British group with more females than males, clonal diversity was possibly underestimated. Close to half of spike-specific TCRs reportedly recognize unmutated variant regions.

Between the trimmed V and J ends, which lost 1 base and 7 bases, there was a span of 13 bases. Germline V gene data show CDR1 as SGHAT and CDR2 as FQNNGV. The CDR3 is made up of 15 amino acids. The clonotype originates from an adult in good health. Specimen: peripheral blood, collected on day 0 of AZD1222 vaccination. The genes are TRBV11-2 and TRBJ1-4; D is possibly TRBD1 (5 bases). The CDR3 nucleotides read TGTGCCAGCAGCTTAGTGAGCATGGGGCGTGAAAAACTGTTTTTT. Protein sequence: CASSLVSMGREKLFF.